The rows below give T cell receptor beta chains drawn from one sample of a study of immune heterogeneity within non-small cell lung tumors. TCRdb analysed the multiplex PCR reads with MiXCR anew, one entry per CDR3 protein. Here the sample spans 4,600 or so distinct CDR3 sequences, 35% to 45% being singletons. The sequencing sample was made of lung tumor tissue. The origin of the receptors is a woman aged 50 to 65 with non-small cell lung cancer. Each CDR3 is given with its conserved first and last residue. The D gene is left open where the match is weak. Some rows mark clone size as missing; the rest say once, few, many or name a class of expanded clone.

D,J,V,size,DNA,CDR3
-,TRBJ1-6,TRBV18,few,TGTGCCAGCTCACCACGATGGAGACAGGATAATTCACCCCTCCACTTT,CASSPRWRQDNSPLHF
TRBD2,TRBJ2-2,TRBV6-1,-,TGTCTTAGCGGGAGAGGGACCGGGGAGCTGTTTTTT,CLSGRGTGELFF
TRBD1,TRBJ1-4,TRBV27,medium-sized,TGTGCCAGCGGACCGGGACAGGGTAATGAAAAACTGTTTTTT,CASGPGQGNEKLFF
-,TRBJ1-4,TRBV20-1,medium-sized,TGCAGTGTTCCGGATGGAAAACTGTTTTTT,CSVPDGKLFF
-,TRBJ1-2,TRBV7-8,medium-sized,TGTGCCAGCAGCTTAGAACTCTATGGCCCCTATGGCTACACCTTC,CASSLELYGPYGYTF
-,TRBJ1-6,TRBV7-8,-,TGTGCCAGCAGCGTTCGGGGGATCGGGGATTCACCCCTCCACTTT,CASSVRGIGDSPLHF
-,TRBJ2-3,TRBV2,-,TGTGCCAGCAGTACAGGACACTACCTCACAGATACGCAGTATTTT,CASSTGHYLTDTQYF
TRBD2,TRBJ2-3,TRBV9,-,TGTGCCAGCATCGTAGGAAGCGGGGGCGAAGATACGCAGTATTTT,CASIVGSGGEDTQYF
-,TRBJ2-6,TRBV19,-,TGTGCCAGTATTATAGCTCCCTCGGCCGGGGCCAAAGTCCTGACTTTC,CASIIAPSAGAKVLTF
-,TRBJ1-1,TRBV11-3,many,TGTGCCAGCAGCGTACAGGGTGGATCTGAAGCTTTCTTT,CASSVQGGSEAFF
-,TRBJ1-2,TRBV5-1,medium-sized,TGCGCCAGCAGCTTGAAACAGTCTGGCTATGGCTACACCTTC,CASSLKQSGYGYTF
-,TRBJ1-4,TRBV7-6,medium-sized,TGTGCCAGCAGCCTGAACAGGGCGGGTAGTGAAAAACTGTTTTTT,CASSLNRAGSEKLFF
-,TRBJ2-1,TRBV6-1,medium-sized,TGTGCCAGCAGAAACAATGAGCAGTTCTTC,CASRNNEQFF
TRBD1,TRBJ1-1,TRBV18,medium-sized,TGTGCCAGCTCACCAGCCAGGGGGTCTTCTGAAGCTTTCTTT,CASSPARGSSEAFF
-,TRBJ1-5,TRBV2,medium-sized,TGTGCCAGCCAAAACGGCATATATAGCAATCAGCCCCAGCATTTT,CASQNGIYSNQPQHF
-,TRBJ1-1,TRBV5-4,-,TGTGCCAGCAGTCCAGGGAGATTGACTGAATCTTTCTTT,CASSPGRLTESFF
-,TRBJ2-2,TRBV28,once,TGTGCCATCAGTTTACCCACTTTCTTCGGGGGCGCGAACACCGGGGAGCTGTTTTTT,CAISLPTFFGGANTGELFF
TRBD2,TRBJ2-1,TRBV27,many,TGTGCCAGCAGTTTAATCGGACTAGCGGAACAGTTCTTC,CASSLIGLAEQFF
-,TRBJ2-2,TRBV27,medium-sized,TGTGCCAGCAGTCTGCAGCGGGTAAACACCGGGGAGCTGTTTTTT,CASSLQRVNTGELFF
-,TRBJ1-5,TRBV24-1,large,TGTGCCACCAGTGAGAACGGGTTTCAGCCCCAGCATTTT,CATSENGFQPQHF
-,TRBJ2-2,TRBV24-1,-,TGTGCCACCAGAGTAGCGAAAGAACACCGGGAGCTGTTTTTT,CATRVAKEHRELFF
-,TRBJ1-1,TRBV20-1,-,TGCAGTGCTAGAGATCAGGGGACCGTAAACACTGAAGCTTTCTTT,CSARDQGTVNTEAFF
-,TRBJ2-7,TRBV6-6,medium-sized,TGTGCCAGCAGTTACTCGAACTGGGGCGAGCAGTACTTC,CASSYSNWGEQYF
TRBD2,TRBJ2-1,TRBV7-2,many,TGTGCCAGCAGCTCAACCGGGACTACTTACAATGAGCAGTTCTTC,CASSSTGTTYNEQFF
-,TRBJ1-5,TRBV6-1,medium-sized,TGTGCCAGCAGTGAAGCGTGGGGCAGGGGTAGCAATCAGCCCCAGCATTTT,CASSEAWGRGSNQPQHF
-,TRBJ1-2,TRBV18,-,TGTGCCAGCTCACCCGGGGCGGAGCGCGGAAGAGGCTACACCTTC,CASSPGAERGRGYTF
TRBD1,TRBJ2-5,TRBV6-1,medium-sized,TGTGCCAGCAGTGCCGGGGAAACAGGGGTGGAGACCCAGTACTTC,CASSAGETGVETQYF
TRBD1,TRBJ1-2,TRBV24-1,-,TGTGCCACCAGTGATTACAGGGGCGCGGACTATGGCTACACCTTC,CATSDYRGADYGYTF
TRBD1,TRBJ1-5,TRBV20-1,medium-sized,TGCAGTGCCACCGGGACAGGGGTTTTCTACAGCAATCAGCCCCAGCATTTT,CSATGTGVFYSNQPQHF
-,TRBJ2-7,TRBV10-3,medium-sized,TGTGCCATCAGACGGGACCCGGGGGTCTCCGAGCAGTACTTC,CAIRRDPGVSEQYF
-,TRBJ2-7,TRBV5-4,few,TGTGCCAGCAGCTTGGGGGGGCACGAGCAGTACTTC,CASSLGGHEQYF
-,TRBJ2-4,TRBV7-8,-,TGTGCCAGCAGCCCGCGCCCTGGGACACACCTAGCCAAAAACATTCAGTACTTC,CASSPRPGTHLAKNIQYF
-,TRBJ1-1,TRBV5-1,medium-sized,TGCGCCAGCAGCTTGGCCGGGAACACTGAAGCTTTCTTT,CASSLAGNTEAFF
-,TRBJ2-7,TRBV20-1,medium-sized,TGCAGTGCTGCGACGGATCGGTTTGTAGAGCAGTACTTC,CSAATDRFVEQYF
-,TRBJ1-1,TRBV12-3/TRBV12-4,medium-sized,TGTGCCAGCAGTTTAGCGGTGACAGGGAACACTGAAGCTTTCTTT,CASSLAVTGNTEAFF